Listed here are 20 T cell receptor beta chains from one sample, sequenced in a study of blood T cell repertoires in COVID-19. Profiled with immunoSEQ multiplex PCR; TCRdb holds only in-frame clones, not every one. The repertoire consists of about 58,000 clones, with approximately 91% occurring once and the leading ten covering roughly 8%. Sample: peripheral blood. These receptors were taken from a woman in her 70s with active COVID-19.

This clone was counted a few times. J is TRBJ2-7 and V is TRBV28; 7 positions agree with TRBD2. Germline CDR1 is MDHEN and CDR2 is SYDVKM. This CDR3 spans 15 amino acids. With V trimmed by 4 bases and J by 5 bases, 11 bases remained unmatched. The DNA of the CDR3 is TGTGCCAGCAGTTCCCGCGGGGGAGTTAAGGACGAGCAGTACTTC. The encoded protein is CASSSRGGVKDEQYF.

This CDR3 reads CASSVEDRPNEKLFF. The CDR3 nucleotides are TGTGCCAGCAGCGTAGAGGACAGACCAAATGAAAAACTGTTTTTT. The rearrangement joins TRBV9 to TRBJ1-4; tentatively, D is TRBD1 (6 bases). The CDR3 contains 15 residues. V lost 0 bases, J lost 5 bases, and 11 bases lay in between. CDR1 SGDLS and CDR2 YYNGEE come from the germline V gene.

The chain employs TRBV6-5 and TRBJ2-2; 7 bases map to TRBD1. V lost 11 bases to trimming and J lost 1 base; unmatched junction nucleotides: 4. Germline CDR1 MNHEY, CDR2 SVGAGI. This CDR3 spans 13 amino acids. The CDR3 sequence: CAGRQGNTGELFF. CDR3 nucleotide sequence: TGTGCCGGAAGACAGGGGAACACCGGGGAGCTGTTTTTT.

As DNA, the CDR3 is TGTGCCAGCAGTTCGACGGGAAACACTGAAGCTTTCTTT. Its translation: CASSSTGNTEAFF. The chain recombines TRBV12-3 or TRBV12-4 with TRBJ1-1, with unresolved D. This CDR3 has 13 residues. V was trimmed by 4 bases and J by 2 bases, leaving 8 bases between them.

The chain uses TRBV2 and TRBJ1-4; no firm D call. V was pared by 5 bases and J by 0 bases, with 7 bases between. Germline values: CDR1 SNHLY, CDR2 FYNNEI. The CDR3 sequence is 14 residues long. Here the CDR3 reads CASSSRTTNEKLFF. The CDR3 DNA reads TGTGCCAGCAGTTCCAGGACAACTAATGAAAAACTGTTTTTT.

The V and J genes are TRBV28 and TRBJ2-5, with TRBD2 matching 13 bases. The CDR3 consists of 15 residues. Germline values: CDR1 MDHEN, CDR2 SYDVKM. Trimming cost V 5 bases and J 6 bases; bases outside gene matches: 6. The CDR3 nucleotides are TGTGCCAGCAGTCCCCCGACTAGCGGGGGGAAGACCCAGTACTTC. Its translation: CASSPPTSGGKTQYF.

This chain connects TRBV15 to TRBJ2-2; 9 bases agree with TRBD1. Germline loops: CDR1 LNHNV, CDR2 YYDKDF (reference sequence). Unmatched junction bases numbered 8, after V lost 1 base and J lost 5 bases. CDR3 length equals 17 residues. The DNA of the CDR3 is TGTGCCACCAGCAGAGGGACAGGGGTGGGTAGAACCGGGGAGCTGTTTTTT. Encoded protein: CATSRGTGVGRTGELFF.

V gene TRBV7-2 combines with J gene TRBJ2-7, with D possibly matching TRBD2 (6 bases). The CDR3 runs 15 residues. Trimming pared 5 bases from V and 1 base from J, leaving 15 bases between. Germline values: CDR1 SGHTA, CDR2 FQGNSA. CDR3 protein: CASSHQTSPSYEQYF. CDR3 nucleotide sequence: TGTGCCAGCAGCCACCAAACTAGCCCTTCCTACGAGCAGTACTTC.

This chain joins TRBV19 and TRBJ1-5; 9 nucleotides agree with TRBD1. CDR1 and CDR2 (germline): LNHDA, SQIVND (reference sequence). The CDR3 length is 16 residues. The J segment lost 5 bases and the V segment lost 1 base, leaving 6 bases of the junction unmatched. The CDR3 reads CASSIVRTGADQPQHF. CDR3 nucleotides: TGTGCCAGTAGTATAGTCCGGACAGGGGCCGATCAGCCCCAGCATTTT.

This sequence joins TRBV7-9 and TRBJ2-7, with D maybe TRBD2 (6 bases). The CDR3 consists of 14 residues. Per germline, CDR1 SEHNR and CDR2 FQNEAQ (reference sequence). With 1 base removed from V and 4 bases from J, the gap between germline ends came to 11 bases. The chain's CDR3 is CASSLEGTGYEQYF. The CDR3 DNA follows: TGTGCCAGCAGCTTAGAGGGGACTGGGTACGAGCAGTACTTC.

This clone was detected a few times. The rearrangement uses TRBV6-1 and TRBJ1-6; 7 bases align to TRBD1. Losses at the gene ends were 2 bases for V and 9 bases for J; bases not matched to a gene: 7. CDR1 is MNHNS, CDR2 SASEGT, per germline. This CDR3 is built from 15 residues. The CDR3 protein is CASSETAGGGSPLHF. The CDR3 nucleotides read TGTGCCAGCAGTGAAACGGCAGGGGGAGGTTCACCCCTCCACTTT.

This chain joins TRBV9 and TRBJ2-5; 9 bases line up with TRBD2. The CDR3 contains 17 residues. The J segment lost 6 bases and the V segment lost 4 bases, leaving 16 bases of the junction unmatched. The germline CDR1 and CDR2 sequences are SGDLS and YYNGEE. CDR3 sequence: CASSSHAGGPGAQTQYF. CDR3 DNA sequence: TGTGCCAGCAGCTCCCACGCGGGAGGGCCAGGGGCACAGACCCAGTACTTC.

This sequence joins TRBV6-5 and TRBJ2-7; D is possibly TRBD2 (6 bases). Per the germline V gene, CDR1 is MNHEY and CDR2 is SVGAGI. The length of the CDR3 is 15 residues. The germline V and J ends were trimmed by 2 bases and 2 bases, with 13 bases remaining between them. The CDR3 nucleotides are TGTGCCAGCAGTTACGGCGGGACGGAGACCTACGAGCAGTACTTC. Protein: CASSYGGTETYEQYF.

This clone was counted only a few times. The chain recombines TRBV11-1 with TRBJ1-1; D perhaps matches TRBD1 (5 bases). V lost 2 bases to trimming and J lost 11 bases, with 9 bases between them. The CDR3 extends over 11 amino acids. The germline CDR1 and CDR2 sequences are SGHAT and FQDESV (reference sequence). Written as DNA, the CDR3 is TGTGCCAGCAGCTTACCAGGGCGGGCTTTCTTT. Residues: CASSLPGRAFF.

This rearrangement joins TRBV15 to TRBJ1-3; D is uncertain. CDR1 is LNHNV, CDR2 YYDKDF, per germline (reference sequence). The CDR3 runs to 15 residues. The V end was cut by 0 bases, the J end by 7 bases, with 13 bases between. In nucleotides, the CDR3 is TGTGCCACCAGCAGAGATCGGGCCAGCGGGAACACCATATATTTT. Protein sequence: CATSRDRASGNTIYF.

V gene TRBV5-1 combines with J gene TRBJ1-2; 8 nucleotides match TRBD1. Germline V gene sequence: CDR1 SGHRS, CDR2 YFSETQ. The CDR3 length is 15 residues. After removal of 1 base from V and 13 bases from J, the junction contained 15 bases not matched to a gene. The CDR3 coding sequence is TGCGCCAGCAGCTTGACGTTGGGACAGGCCACCCCCAGCACCTTC. Its protein is CASSLTLGQATPSTF.

With regard to this clone: An end of the junction does not agree with germline; a read error may underlie this. The V call is TRBV6-5, the J call TRBJ2-1; tentative D call: TRBD2 (5 bases). Germline loops: CDR1 MNHEY, CDR2 SVGAGI. The CDR3 extends over 14 amino acids. CDR3 region: CASRRGRGDNEQFF. The CDR3, as DNA: TGTGCAAGCAGACGAGGGCGAGGAGACAATGAGCAGTTCTTC.

This rearrangement joins TRBV13 to TRBJ1-1; TRBD1 agrees at 9 bases. The CDR3 covers 12 residues. Germline V gives CDR1 PRHDT, CDR2 FYEKMQ (reference sequence). J was trimmed by 8 bases and V by 5 bases; bases with no gene match: 3. Here the CDR3 reads CASSAGQGEAFF. DNA of the CDR3: TGTGCCAGCAGCGCCGGACAGGGGGAAGCTTTCTTT.

This chain links TRBV9 with TRBJ2-2; D is undetermined. Trimming left V 0 bases short and J 2 bases short, with 5 bases between. The CDR3 contains 14 residues. The V gene's germline CDR1 is SGDLS and CDR2 YYNGEE. CDR3 residues: CASSVGANTGELFF. The CDR3 DNA reads as TGTGCCAGCAGCGTAGGAGCAAACACCGGGGAGCTGTTTTTT.

This clone was counted between two and nine times. The chain employs TRBV5-8 and TRBJ1-5; D call uncertain. Trimming cost V 4 bases and J 7 bases, with 6 bases left between them. This CDR3 has 11 amino acids. The germline V gene has CDR1 SGHTS and CDR2 YDEGEE. The CDR3 DNA is TGTGCCAGCAGCCACAGACAGCCCCAGCATTTT. This sequence encodes CASSHRQPQHF.